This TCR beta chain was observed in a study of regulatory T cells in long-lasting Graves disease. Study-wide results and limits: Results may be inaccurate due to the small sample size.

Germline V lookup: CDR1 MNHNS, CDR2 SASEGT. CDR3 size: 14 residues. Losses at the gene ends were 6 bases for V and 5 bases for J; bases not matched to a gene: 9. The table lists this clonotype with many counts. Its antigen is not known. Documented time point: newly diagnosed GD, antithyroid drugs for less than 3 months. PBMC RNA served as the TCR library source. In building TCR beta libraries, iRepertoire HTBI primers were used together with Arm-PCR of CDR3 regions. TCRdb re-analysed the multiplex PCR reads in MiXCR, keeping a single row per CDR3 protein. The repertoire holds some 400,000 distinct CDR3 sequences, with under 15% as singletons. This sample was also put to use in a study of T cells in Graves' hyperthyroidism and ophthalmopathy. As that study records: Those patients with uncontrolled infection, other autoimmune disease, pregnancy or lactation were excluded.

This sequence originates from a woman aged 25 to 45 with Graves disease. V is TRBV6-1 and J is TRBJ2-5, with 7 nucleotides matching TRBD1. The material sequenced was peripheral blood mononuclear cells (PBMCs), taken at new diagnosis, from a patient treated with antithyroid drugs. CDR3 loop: CASSNDRADETQYF. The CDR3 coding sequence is TGTGCCAGCAGCAACGACAGGGCGGATGAGACCCAGTACTTC.